This T cell receptor beta chain was sequenced for a study of breast tumors, draining lymph nodes, adjacent tissues. Via MiXCR, TCRdb re-called the multiplex PCR reads, giving one row per CDR3 protein. This sample has tens of thousands of distinct CDR3 sequences, with roughly 57% found just once. General observations from the study: Most tumor T cells seemingly derive from lymph node, then expand in tumor. Tumor TCR diversity was below lymph nodes but above nontumor tissue. The lymph node origin of tumor T cells was framed as consistent with a hypothesis, not demonstrated.

Germline values: CDR1 DFQATT, CDR2 SNEGSKA (reference sequence). The CDR3 contains 12 residues. V lost 5 bases, J lost 3 bases, and 8 bases lay in between. Turning to this clonotype: What it binds is unknown.

The chain has TRBV20-1 and TRBJ2-1; no firm D call. This TCR was sampled from a female donor with breast cancer. Some clones in this sample may be carry-over from other donors' samples. Sample: breast tumor tissue. The CDR3 sequence is CSARQDYNEQFF. The CDR3 nucleotides are TGCAGTGCTCGCCAAGACTACAATGAGCAGTTCTTC.